This is a list of T cell receptor beta chains from one sample in a study of blood T cells in healthy people across ages. Via MiXCR, TCRdb re-called the 5' RACE reads, giving one row per CDR3 protein. In the table there are 600,000 to 1,000,000 distinct CDR3 sequences, 20% to 25% of which are singletons. The same sample was also studied in work on T cells of mothers and their children.

The sequenced material came from blood. Receptors originate from a boy between 10 and 17 years old in good health. Both conserved end residues are part of each CDR3. A D gene is named only where the DNA matches it firmly.

v_call	d_call	j_call	cdr3_aa
TRBV6-1	-	TRBJ2-1	CASMTANEQFF
TRBV6-2/TRBV6-3	TRBD1	TRBJ2-3	CASRAQGAGTDTQYF
TRBV7-8	-	TRBJ2-3	CATRWGAREDTQYF
TRBV2	-	TRBJ1-1	CASSVSGRNTEAFF
TRBV3-1	-	TRBJ1-1	CASSPRGTPNTEAFF
TRBV7-2	TRBD1	TRBJ2-5	CASSLVRDRQETQYF
TRBV7-9	-	-	CASSPVETQYF
TRBV6-5	-	TRBJ2-7	CASSVGVRNEQYF
TRBV7-8	-	TRBJ2-5	CASSPGAIRETQYF
TRBV14	-	TRBJ1-5	CASSAGRGQPQHF
TRBV6-5	-	TRBJ2-1	CASSLEKGRAVYNEQFF
TRBV6-6	TRBD1	TRBJ2-5	CASKGTGPETQYF
TRBV5-6	-	TRBJ2-1	CASSLGESSYNEQFF
TRBV29-1	-	TRBJ1-1	CSVDRAMNTEAFF
TRBV20-1	-	TRBJ2-6	CSARPLRAGANVLTF
TRBV19	TRBD2	TRBJ2-1	CASSISSGGYNEQFF
TRBV4-3	-	TRBJ1-1	CASSQVGGMNTEAFF